This T cell receptor (beta chain) was profiled in a study of OX40 agonist ivuxolimab in advanced cancers. This clone has just a few counts. Compared with germline, one end of the junction differs, possibly owing to a read error. Some clones are missing from TCRdb's copy, which holds only in-frame ones; the method was immunoSEQ multiplex PCR. The data contain about 30,000 clones, about three quarters of them singletons. The sampling schedule covered blood at baseline, cycle 4 day 1, and cycle 7 day 1. Per the germline V gene, CDR1 is SGHDN and CDR2 is FVKESK. The CDR3 has 13 amino acids. V is TRBV14 and J is TRBJ1-2, with 7 bases matching TRBD1. Sequenced here: CD4+ or CD8+ T cells sorted from blood, sampled in a trial of the OX40 agonist ivuxolimab. The sequence was obtained from an adult with an advanced solid tumor such as melanoma, head and neck, liver or kidney cancer. The CDR3 sequence is CASSQVRQGVVLF. The CDR3 nucleotides read TGTGCCAGCAGCCAAGTACGTCAGGGGGTGGTTCTCTTC. Full variable domain (missing parts from reference TRBV14 and TRBJ1-2): EAGVTQFPSHSVIEKGQTVTLRCDPISGHDNLYWYRRVMGKEIKFLLHFVKESKQDESGMPNNRFLAERTGGTYSTLKVQPAELEDSGVYFCASSQVRQGVVLFGSGTRLTVV.